This T cell receptor beta chain was identified in a study of T cell responses to AZD1222 COVID-19 vaccine. V trimming: 2 bases; J trimming: 7 bases; junction bases outside the gene matches: 5. The CDR3 is made up of 16 amino acids. CDR1 is LGHDT and CDR2 is YNNKEL in the germline V gene (reference sequence). TCRdb's copy holds only in-frame clones and misses some; the assay was immunoSEQ multiplex PCR. The sample has 89,000 or so clones; roughly 88% are singletons. Regarding this clone: Antigen: not known.

Study-wide results and caveats: CD4 TCRs associated with vaccination spanned spike, dominating at 160-218 and 743-854.

This receptor was obtained from an adult in good health. This chain connects TRBV3-1 (or the pseudogene TRBV3-2) to TRBJ2-1, with 13 bases matching TRBD2. Here the sequenced sample was peripheral blood, taken on day 0 of AZD1222 vaccination. The chain's CDR3 is CASSQTSGRAANEQFF. CDR3 nucleotide sequence: TGTGCCAGCAGCCAAACTAGCGGGAGGGCCGCGAATGAGCAGTTCTTC.